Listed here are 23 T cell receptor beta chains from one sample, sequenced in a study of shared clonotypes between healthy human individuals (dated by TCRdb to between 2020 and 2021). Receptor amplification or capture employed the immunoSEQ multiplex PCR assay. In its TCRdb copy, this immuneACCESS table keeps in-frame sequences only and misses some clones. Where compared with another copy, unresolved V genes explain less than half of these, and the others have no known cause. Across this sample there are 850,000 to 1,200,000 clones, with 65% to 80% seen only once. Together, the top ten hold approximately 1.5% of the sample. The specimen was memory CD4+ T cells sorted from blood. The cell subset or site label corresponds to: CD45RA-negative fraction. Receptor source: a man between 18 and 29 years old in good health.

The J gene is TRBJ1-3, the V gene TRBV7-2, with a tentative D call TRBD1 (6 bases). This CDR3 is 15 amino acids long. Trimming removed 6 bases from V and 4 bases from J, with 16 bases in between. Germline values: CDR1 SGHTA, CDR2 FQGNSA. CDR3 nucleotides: TGTGCCAGCAGTACGATGCAGGGGTCCGGAAACACCATATATTTT. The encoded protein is CASSTMQGSGNTIYF.

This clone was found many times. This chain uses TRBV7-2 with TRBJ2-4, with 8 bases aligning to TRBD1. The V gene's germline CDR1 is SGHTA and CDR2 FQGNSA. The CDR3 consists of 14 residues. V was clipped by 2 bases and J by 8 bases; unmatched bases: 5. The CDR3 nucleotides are TGTGCCAGCAGCTTAACCGGGACAGGAGACATTCAGTACTTC. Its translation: CASSLTGTGDIQYF.

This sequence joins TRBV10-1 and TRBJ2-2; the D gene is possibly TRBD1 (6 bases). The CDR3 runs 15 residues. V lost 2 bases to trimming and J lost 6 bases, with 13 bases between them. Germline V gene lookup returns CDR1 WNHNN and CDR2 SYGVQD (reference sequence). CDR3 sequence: CASSEETGSAGELFF. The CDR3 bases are TGCGCCAGCAGTGAGGAAACAGGGAGCGCCGGGGAGCTGTTTTTT.

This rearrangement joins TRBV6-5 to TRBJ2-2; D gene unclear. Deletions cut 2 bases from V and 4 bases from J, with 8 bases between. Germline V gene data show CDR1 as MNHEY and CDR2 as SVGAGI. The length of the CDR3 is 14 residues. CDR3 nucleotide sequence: TGTGCCAGCAGTTACGTGTGGGGCACCGGGGAGCTGTTTTTT. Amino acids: CASSYVWGTGELFF.

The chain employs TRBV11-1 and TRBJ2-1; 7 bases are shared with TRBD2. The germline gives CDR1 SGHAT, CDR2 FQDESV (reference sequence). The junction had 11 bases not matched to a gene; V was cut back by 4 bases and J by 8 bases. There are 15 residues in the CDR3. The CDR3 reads CASSSGTWGGDEQFF. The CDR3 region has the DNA TGTGCCAGCAGCTCTGGTACATGGGGAGGGGATGAGCAGTTCTTC. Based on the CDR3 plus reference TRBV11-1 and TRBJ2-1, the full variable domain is EAEVAQSPRYKITEKSQAVAFWCDPISGHATLYWYRQILGQGPELLVQFQDESVVDDSQLPKDRFSAERLKGVDSTLKIQPAELGDSAMYLCASSSGTWGGDEQFFGPGTRLTVL.

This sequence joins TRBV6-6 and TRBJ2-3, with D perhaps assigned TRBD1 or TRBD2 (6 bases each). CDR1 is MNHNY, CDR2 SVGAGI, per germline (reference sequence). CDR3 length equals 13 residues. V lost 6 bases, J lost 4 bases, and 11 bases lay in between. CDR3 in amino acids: CASSPRGPDTQYF. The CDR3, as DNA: TGTGCCAGCAGCCCCCGGGGGCCAGATACGCAGTATTTT.

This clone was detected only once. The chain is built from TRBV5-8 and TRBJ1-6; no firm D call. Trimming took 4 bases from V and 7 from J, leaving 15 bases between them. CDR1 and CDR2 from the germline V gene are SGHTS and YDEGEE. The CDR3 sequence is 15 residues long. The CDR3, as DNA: TGTGCCAGCAGCCCGAGGCCCTCTTGGAATTCACCCCTCCACTTT. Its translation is CASSPRPSWNSPLHF.

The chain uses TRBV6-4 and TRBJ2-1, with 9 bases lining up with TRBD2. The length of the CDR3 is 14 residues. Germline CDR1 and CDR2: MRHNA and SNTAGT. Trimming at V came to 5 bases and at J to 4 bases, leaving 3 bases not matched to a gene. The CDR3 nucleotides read TGTGCCAGCAGTATCGCGGGAGGGTACAATGAGCAGTTCTTC. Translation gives CASSIAGGYNEQFF.

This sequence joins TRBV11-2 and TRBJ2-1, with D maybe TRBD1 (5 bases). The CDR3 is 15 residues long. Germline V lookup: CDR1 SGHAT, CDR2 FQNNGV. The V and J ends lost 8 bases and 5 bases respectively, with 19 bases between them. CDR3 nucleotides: TGTGCCAGCCGGTATGGGGCGGATCAAAACAATGAGCAGTTCTTC. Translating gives CASRYGADQNNEQFF. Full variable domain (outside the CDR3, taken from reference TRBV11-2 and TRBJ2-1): EAGVAQSPRYKIIEKRQSVAFWCNPISGHATLYWYQQILGQGPKLLIQFQNNGVVDDSQLPKDRFSAERLKGVDSTLKIQPAKLEDSAVYLCASRYGADQNNEQFFGPGTRLTVL.

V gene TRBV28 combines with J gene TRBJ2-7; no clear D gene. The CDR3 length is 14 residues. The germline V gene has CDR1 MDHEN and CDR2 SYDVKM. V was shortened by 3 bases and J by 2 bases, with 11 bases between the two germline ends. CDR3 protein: CASSLGFSAYEQYF. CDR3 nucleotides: TGTGCCAGCAGTTTGGGGTTTAGTGCCTACGAGCAGTACTTC. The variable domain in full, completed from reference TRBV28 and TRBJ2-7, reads DVKVTQSSRYLVKRTGEKVFLECVQDMDHENMFWYRQDPGLGLRLIYFSYDVKMKEKGDIPEGYSVSREKKERFSLILESASTNQTSMYLCASSLGFSAYEQYFGPGTRLTVT.

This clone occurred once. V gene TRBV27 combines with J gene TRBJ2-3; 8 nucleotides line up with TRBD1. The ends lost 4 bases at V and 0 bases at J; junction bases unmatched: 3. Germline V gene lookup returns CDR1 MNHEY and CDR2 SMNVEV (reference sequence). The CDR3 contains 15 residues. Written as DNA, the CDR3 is TGTGCCAGCAGTTCGGGACAGGTTAGCACAGATACGCAGTATTTT. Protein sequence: CASSSGQVSTDTQYF.

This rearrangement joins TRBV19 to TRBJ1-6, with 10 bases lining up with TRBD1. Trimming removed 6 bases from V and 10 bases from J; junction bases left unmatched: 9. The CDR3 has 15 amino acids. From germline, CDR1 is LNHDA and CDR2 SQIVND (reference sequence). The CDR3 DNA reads TGTGCCAGTAGCGCCCGACAGGGGGCAGAATCACCCCTCCACTTT. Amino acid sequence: CASSARQGAESPLHF.

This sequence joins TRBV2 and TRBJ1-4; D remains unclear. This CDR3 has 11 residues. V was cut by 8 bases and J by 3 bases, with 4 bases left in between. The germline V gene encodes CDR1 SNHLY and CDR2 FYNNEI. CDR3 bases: TGTGCCAGCGCGGCTAATGAAAAACTGTTTTTT. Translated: CASAANEKLFF.

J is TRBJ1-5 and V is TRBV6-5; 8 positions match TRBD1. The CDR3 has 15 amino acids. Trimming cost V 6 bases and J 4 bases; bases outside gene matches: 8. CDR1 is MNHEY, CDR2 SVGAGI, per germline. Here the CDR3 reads CASRLPGQGNQPQHF. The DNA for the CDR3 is TGTGCCAGCAGGCTACCAGGACAGGGAAATCAGCCCCAGCATTTT.

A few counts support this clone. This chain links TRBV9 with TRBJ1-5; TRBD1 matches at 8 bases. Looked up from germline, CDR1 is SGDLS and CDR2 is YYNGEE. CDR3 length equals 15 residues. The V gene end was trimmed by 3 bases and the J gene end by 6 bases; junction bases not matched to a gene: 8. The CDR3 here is CASSEGQDGGQPQHF. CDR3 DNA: TGTGCCAGCAGCGAGGGACAGGACGGGGGTCAGCCCCAGCATTTT.

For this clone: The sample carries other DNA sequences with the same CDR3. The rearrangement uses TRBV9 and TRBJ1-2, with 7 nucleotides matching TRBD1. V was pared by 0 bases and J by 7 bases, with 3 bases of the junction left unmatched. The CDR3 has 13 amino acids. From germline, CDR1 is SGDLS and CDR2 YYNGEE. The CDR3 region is CASSVGTGGGYTF. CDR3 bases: TGTGCCAGCAGCGTAGGGACAGGAGGTGGCTACACCTTC.

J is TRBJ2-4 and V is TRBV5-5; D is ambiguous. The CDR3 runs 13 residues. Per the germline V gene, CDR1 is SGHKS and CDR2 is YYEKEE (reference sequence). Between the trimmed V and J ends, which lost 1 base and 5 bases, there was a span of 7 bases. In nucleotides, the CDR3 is TGTGCCAGCAGCTTGACATCCCAAAACATTCAGTACTTC. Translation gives CASSLTSQNIQYF.

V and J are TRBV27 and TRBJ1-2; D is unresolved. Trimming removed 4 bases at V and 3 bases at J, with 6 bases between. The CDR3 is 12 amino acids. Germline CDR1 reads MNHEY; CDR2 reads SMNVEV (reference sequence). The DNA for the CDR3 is TGTGCCAGCAGTTCCCCTTACTATGGCTACACCTTC. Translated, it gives CASSSPYYGYTF.

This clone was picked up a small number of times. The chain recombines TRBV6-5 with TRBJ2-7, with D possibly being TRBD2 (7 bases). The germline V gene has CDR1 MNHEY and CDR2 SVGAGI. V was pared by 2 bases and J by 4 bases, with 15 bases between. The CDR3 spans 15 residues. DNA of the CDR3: TGTGCCAGCAGTTACAAGGGGGGGCAAATTTACGAGCAGTACTTC. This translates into CASSYKGGQIYEQYF.

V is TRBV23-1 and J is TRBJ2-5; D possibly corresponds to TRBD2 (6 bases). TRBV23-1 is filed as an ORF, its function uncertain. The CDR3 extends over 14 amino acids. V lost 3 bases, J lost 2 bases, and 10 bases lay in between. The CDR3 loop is CASSQGTDQETQYF. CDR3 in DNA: TGCGCCAGCAGTCAGGGGACTGATCAAGAGACCCAGTACTTC.

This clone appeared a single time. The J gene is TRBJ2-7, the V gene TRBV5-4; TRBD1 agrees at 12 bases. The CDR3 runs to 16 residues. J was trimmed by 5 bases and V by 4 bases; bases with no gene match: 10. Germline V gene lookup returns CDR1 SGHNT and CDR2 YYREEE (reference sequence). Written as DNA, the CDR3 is TGTGCCAGCAGCGGGAGCGGGACAGGGGGCTGGAACGAGCAGTACTTC. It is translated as CASSGSGTGGWNEQYF.

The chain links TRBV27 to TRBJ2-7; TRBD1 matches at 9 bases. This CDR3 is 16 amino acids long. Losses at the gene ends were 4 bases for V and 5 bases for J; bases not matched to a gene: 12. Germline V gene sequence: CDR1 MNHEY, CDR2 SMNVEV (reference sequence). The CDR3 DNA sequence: TGTGCCAGCAGTTCACTCTTGACAGGGGGAAGGAACGAGCAGTACTTC. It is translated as CASSSLLTGGRNEQYF.

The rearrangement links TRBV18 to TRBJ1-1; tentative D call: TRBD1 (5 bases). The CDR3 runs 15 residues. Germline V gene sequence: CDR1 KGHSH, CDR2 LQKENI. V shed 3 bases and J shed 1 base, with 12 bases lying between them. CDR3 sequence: CASSPSDSQNTEAFF. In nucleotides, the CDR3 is TGTGCCAGCTCACCGTCCGACAGTCAGAACACTGAAGCTTTCTTT. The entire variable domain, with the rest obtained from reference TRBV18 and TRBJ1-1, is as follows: NAGVMQNPRHLVRRRGQEARLRCSPMKGHSHVYWYRQLPEEGLKFMVYLQKENIIDESGMPKERFSAEFPKEGPSILRIQQVVRGDSAAYFCASSPSDSQNTEAFFGQGTRLTVV.